This TCR beta chain was sequenced for a study of T cells after yellow fever vaccination. Study-wide results and caveats: Post-booster repertoires again held most primary-vaccination clones (about 96% CD4, roughly 88% CD8).

This clonotype came up a few times. As yet, its antigen is unknown. TCRdb used MiXCR to reprocess the 5' RACE reads, holding one entry per CDR3 protein. The sample records about 360,000 distinct CDR3 sequences, 6.2% being singletons. The CDR3 has 14 residues. Germline CDR1 DFQATT, CDR2 SNEGSKA (reference sequence). V dropped 0 bases and J dropped 5 bases, with 13 bases sitting between them. The receptor comes from a man aged 25 to 40 who received the YFV17D yellow fever vaccine. The rearrangement uses TRBV20-1 and TRBJ1-1; maybe TRBD1 (6 bases). Sequences were derived from PBMCs, sampled 5 days after the yellow fever booster vaccination. Here the CDR3 reads CSARDATGRTEAFF. As DNA, the CDR3 is TGCAGTGCTAGAGATGCTACAGGGCGAACTGAAGCTTTCTTT.